One sample yielded the 5 T cell receptor beta chains listed below, sequenced in a study of spatial heterogeneity in lung cancer. Each CDR3 protein gets one entry after TCRdb re-called the 5' RACE reads with MiXCR. The table has some 11,000 distinct CDR3 sequences, roughly an eighth seen once. Time point indicated: sample taken at primary tumor resection. Whole RNA obtained from tumor, nontumor lung or frozen PBMC underwent sequencing without sorting. The starting material was PBMCs, obtained at surgery. These receptors all come from a female donor with early-stage non-small cell lung cancer.

This clonotype is categorized as medium-sized (0.01 to 0.1%). J is TRBJ2-1 and V is TRBV11-2, with 8 positions matching TRBD2. Looked up from germline, CDR1 is SGHAT and CDR2 is FQNNGV. The CDR3 loop spans 16 amino acids. With 4 bases clipped from V and 4 bases from J, the junction kept 9 bases outside the gene matches. The CDR3 DNA reads TGTGCCAGCAGCTCTGGGGGCGCGGGAGGATACAATGAGCAGTTCTTC. This sequence encodes CASSSGGAGGYNEQFF.

This clonotype occurred a few times. This chain uses TRBV12-3 or TRBV12-4 with TRBJ2-7, with TRBD1 as a possible D gene (5 bases). This CDR3 has 14 residues. V lost 5 bases to trimming and J lost 4 bases, with 15 bases between them. This chain's CDR3 is CASSNRRPGYEQYF. DNA for the CDR3: TGTGCCAGCAGTAACAGGCGGCCCGGGTACGAGCAGTACTTC.

The CDR3 loop is CASSSVQAGETDTQYF. Here the CDR3 DNA reads TGTGCCAGCAGTTCCGTTCAAGCGGGAGAAACAGATACGCAGTATTTT. The chain employs TRBV28 and TRBJ2-3; the match to TRBD2 covers 8 bases. V lost 4 bases to trimming and J lost 3 bases; unmatched junction nucleotides: 9. CDR3 length equals 16 residues. Germline CDR1 MDHEN, CDR2 SYDVKM.

Judged by abundance, this clonotype is medium-sized. CDR3 sequence reads: CASSLEGTGATVAFF. The CDR3 DNA is TGTGCCAGCAGCTTAGAGGGGACAGGGGCAACTGTGGCTTTCTTT. The gene calls are TRBV7-2 and TRBJ1-1, with 10 bases that match TRBD1. The trim removed 1 base at V and 11 bases at J, leaving 10 bases unmatched. Germline lookup yields CDR1 SGHTA and CDR2 FQGNSA. The CDR3 spans 15 residues.

This clonotype was counted only a few times. The genes are TRBV19 and TRBJ2-3, with no clear D. The CDR3 is 15 amino acids. Trimming pared 1 base from V and 1 base from J, leaving 9 bases between. The germline CDR1 and CDR2 sequences are LNHDA and SQIVND (reference sequence). The CDR3 coding sequence is TGTGCCAGTAGTATAGCTCACCGGGGCACAGATACGCAGTATTTT. The encoded protein is CASSIAHRGTDTQYF.